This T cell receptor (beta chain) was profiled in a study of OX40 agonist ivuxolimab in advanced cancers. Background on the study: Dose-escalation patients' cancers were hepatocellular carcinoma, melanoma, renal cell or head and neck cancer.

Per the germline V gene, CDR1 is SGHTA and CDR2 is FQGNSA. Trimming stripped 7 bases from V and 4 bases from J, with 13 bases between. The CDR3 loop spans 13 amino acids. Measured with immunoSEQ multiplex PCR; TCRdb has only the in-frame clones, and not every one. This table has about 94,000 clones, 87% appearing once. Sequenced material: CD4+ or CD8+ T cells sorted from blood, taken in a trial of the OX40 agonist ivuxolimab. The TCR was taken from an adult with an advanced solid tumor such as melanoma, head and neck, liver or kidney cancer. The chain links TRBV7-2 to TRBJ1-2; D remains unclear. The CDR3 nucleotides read TGTGCCAGCACCCCTCCGGGATCCTATGGCTACACCTTC. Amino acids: CASTPPGSYGYTF.